This T cell receptor beta chain was obtained from a study of blood T cell repertoires in COVID-19. Study-wide context: Sites in the United States, Italy and Spain provided acute and convalescent COVID-19 samples. From T cells, B-cell-depleted T cells, or PBMCs came the material, which was cDNA or gDNA.

This CDR3 region has 18 residues. Germline V lookup: CDR1 SGHRS, CDR2 YFSETQ. The junction had 13 bases not matched to a gene; V was cut back by 0 bases and J by 5 bases. Patients of the Seattle cohort, enrolled during active infection, were followed longitudinally. In the original processing: Estimation of nucleated cell counts relied on the amplification of reference gene primers. Here immunoSEQ multiplex PCR was the method, and the copy in TCRdb shows in-frame clones only, minus some. V and J calls and clone size are those listed in that table; D and trimming were worked out from the DNA. Among more than 200,000 clones, around 86% were seen once, and the ten largest hold about 10%.

The origin of this receptor is a woman between 50 and 59 years old with COVID-19, enrolled during active disease. Source material: peripheral blood. The chain recombines TRBV5-1 with TRBJ2-1; TRBD2 aligns across 8 bases. CDR3 protein: CASSLGAGVTLRHNEQFF. CDR3 nucleotide sequence: TGCGCCAGCAGCTTGGGAGCGGGGGTTACCCTCAGGCACAATGAGCAGTTCTTC.